Detailed here is one TCR beta chain. Here immunoSEQ multiplex PCR was the method, and the copy in TCRdb shows in-frame clones only, minus some. Here the sample spans about 400,000 clones, around nine tenths being singletons. The CDR3 sequence is 13 residues long. Trimming removed 7 bases from V and 1 base from J, with 7 bases in between. Per the germline V gene, CDR1 is KGHDR and CDR2 is SFDVKD. The sample originates from a study of blood T cell repertoires in COVID-19. Participants' reported clinical history set cohort assignment. The receptor was isolated from a woman between 25 and 40 years old with acute COVID-19. The sequencing sample was made of PBMCs or T cells enriched from blood (not recorded which). V usage is TRBV24-1 and J usage is TRBJ2-1; D gene uncertain. The CDR3 bases are TGTGCCACCAGCCCCCGGTCCTACAATGAGCAGTTCTTC. Its translation is CATSPRSYNEQFF.